These 7 T cell receptor beta chains share one sample of origin, sequenced in a study of blood T cell repertoires in COVID-19. Generated by immunoSEQ multiplex PCR, the TCRdb table keeps only in-frame clones and is missing some. This sample has about 200,000 clones, with roughly 85% found just once. Sequencing was performed on peripheral blood. The receptors come from an elderly woman with acute or convalescent COVID-19.

The rearrangement links TRBV27 to TRBJ1-6; D may be TRBD1 (6 bases). The CDR3 contains 16 residues. The germline V gene encodes CDR1 MNHEY and CDR2 SMNVEV (reference sequence). V was cut by 5 bases and J by 10 bases, with 21 bases left in between. DNA for the CDR3: TGTGCCAGCAGTCTTGCCCGGGGGGGGCAGTGGTCACCCCTCCACTTT. It codes for CASSLARGGQWSPLHF.

The V gene is TRBV10-1, the J gene TRBJ1-1; TRBD1 matches at 9 bases. This CDR3 spans 11 amino acids. From germline, CDR1 is WNHNN and CDR2 SYGVQD (reference sequence). V shed 8 bases, J shed 11 bases, and the junction held 6 bases outside the gene matches. The CDR3 DNA reads TGCGCCAGCTCGGGACAGGGTCGGGCTTTCTTT. Protein: CASSGQGRAFF.

Details on this clone: The same CDR3 also results from other DNA sequences found in this sample. V is TRBV4-3 and J is TRBJ1-1; D is possibly TRBD1 (5 bases). CDR3 length: 14 residues. Trimming cost V 0 bases and J 5 bases, with 10 bases left between them. Looked up from germline, CDR1 is LGHNA and CDR2 is YSLEER. The CDR3 coding sequence is TGCGCCAGCAGCCAAGACGGGGGTGGGACTGAAGCTTTCTTT. This sequence encodes CASSQDGGGTEAFF.

This clone was seen only a few times. This chain joins TRBV4-1 and TRBJ1-4; 7 bases match TRBD1. This CDR3 region has 18 residues. From germline, CDR1 is MGHRA and CDR2 YSYEKL. V lost 0 bases, J lost 0 bases, and 7 bases stayed unmatched. Here the CDR3 DNA reads TGCGCCAGCAGCCAAGATCGGGACAGCAGGGCAACTAATGAAAAACTGTTTTTT. Its protein is CASSQDRDSRATNEKLFF.

The gene calls are TRBV28 and TRBJ1-2, with TRBD1 as a possible D gene (6 bases). Trimming left V 4 bases short and J 0 bases short, with 12 bases between. Germline assignment: CDR1 MDHEN and CDR2 SYDVKM. This CDR3 contains 15 residues. The CDR3 DNA reads TGTGCCAGCAGTTCTACAGGGATAGCTAACTATGGCTACACCTTC. Its protein is CASSSTGIANYGYTF.

V usage is TRBV5-1 and J usage is TRBJ2-2; the D is unclear. The germline CDR1 and CDR2 sequences are SGHRS and YFSETQ. The CDR3 spans 14 residues. V was trimmed by 1 base and J by 5 bases, leaving 9 bases between them. In DNA form, the CDR3 reads TGCGCCAGCAGCTTGAGTTTCGGGACCGGGGAGCTGTTTTTT. Its protein product is CASSLSFGTGELFF.

The chain has TRBV10-2 and TRBJ2-7; D might be TRBD1 (5 bases). The length of the CDR3 is 16 residues. The V end lost 0 bases, the J end lost 5 bases, and 17 bases lay between the germline ends. Germline assignment: CDR1 WSHSY and CDR2 SAAADI. The CDR3 sequence: CASSESLAGRKDEQYF. CDR3 coding DNA: TGCGCCAGCAGTGAGTCTCTGGCAGGGCGCAAGGACGAGCAGTACTTC.